This TCR beta chain was captured in a study of cytomegalovirus exposure and HLA in healthy donors (dated by TCRdb to 2016 to 2017). Study-level background: The 500 to 700 repertoires of the first cohort and the roughly 110 validation repertoires were produced on the same platform, according to a later analysis. The study was designed to test whether signatures of past pathogen exposure could be identified by cataloging public T cell receptors. Along with the roughly 670-subject first cohort, a separate validation cohort of over 90 different subjects was used. To predict cytomegalovirus infection status, the study brought together high-throughput TCR immunosequencing, statistical association of individual TCRs with disease status, and machine learning. General findings and caveats noted by the study authors: The study gave a list of about 170 TCR beta chains associated with cytomegalovirus. Of the cluster scores, roughly 95% were above 0 in a later analysis, which found that TCRs clustered in the first cohort also tended to co-occur in the 90 to 150 validation repertoires. Cytomegalovirus status was reported to be diagnosed by the classifier with high specificity and sensitivity in both the original and validation cohorts. Most TCR sequences were seen in very few donors, while some public TCRs were found in many individuals. The validation cohort had no HLA typing available for a later analysis, so co-occurrence within that cohort was assessed over all 120 or so repertoires. In vitro tests confirmed that a few of the cytomegalovirus-associated TCR beta chains recognize cytomegalovirus antigens. According to the authors, the approach could potentially be generalized to other disease states and immunological phenotypes.

With respect to this clone: Its antigen remains undetermined. No base quality information exists; no much larger clone differs at one position.

The donors belonged to the validation cohort of about 110 subjects, which was separate from the roughly 700-subject first cohort. The germline V gene (reference sequence) gives CDR1 as MNHEY and CDR2 as SMNVEV. The V end gives up 8 bases and the J end 4 bases, leaving 13 bases in the junction not matched to a gene. The CDR3 measures 15 amino acids from cysteine to phenylalanine. Only the CDR3 DNA is retained, 45 bases long and in frame from the first base. The library was produced with the immunoSEQ multiplex PCR assay. The authors' analysis ran thus. To diagnose cytomegalovirus status from the catalog of TCR beta chain sequences, a statistical classification framework was built. The immuneACCESS repertoire file appears here via TCRdb, limited to in-frame rearrangements. These files lack a portion of the clones; in checked studies, under half of the deficit traces to unresolved V genes, and the cause of the others is not known. The V and J calls and the clone size are those of that table, but D and trimming were determined from the DNA. Across this sample there are 55,000 to 70,000 clones, with 80% to 95% seen only once. Roughly 5.3% of the sample is in the top ten clones.

Source material: PBMCs. The sequence is built from TRBV27 and TRBJ2-5; 7 nucleotides in the junction match TRBD2. The receptor's source is a man aged 18 to 29 in good health and CMV-seropositive. The sequenced DNA: TGTGCCAGCGGAAAACCGGGACTAAGTCGAGAGACCCAGTACTTC. This is translated as CASGKPGLSRETQYF.